This T cell receptor (beta chain) was retrieved from a study of T cell changes during pregnancy in multiple sclerosis. The CDR3 extends over 14 amino acids. With 5 bases removed from V and 4 bases from J, the gap between germline ends came to 14 bases. Germline-derived CDR1 and CDR2 are MNHNS and SASEGT. Clones were sequenced by immunoSEQ multiplex PCR, and TCRdb holds only the in-frame ones, with some missing. Among more than 50,000 clones, about 90% were seen once, and the ten largest hold approximately 0.45%. The chain links TRBV6-1 to TRBJ1-1; TRBD1 might be the D (5 bases). The specimen was CD4+ T cells from peripheral blood mononuclear cells, collected after pregnancy. This TCR was recovered from a female donor in good health, enrolled as a control in a pregnancy study. This CDR3 is CASSPQGRVTEAFF. The CDR3 coding sequence is TGTGCCAGCAGTCCTCAGGGAAGGGTCACTGAAGCTTTCTTT.